The 9 T cell receptor beta chains reported below all come from one sample, sequenced in a study of blood T cells in healthy people across ages. Through a sample-barcoded 5' primer and a J-beta primer mix, a second PCR was run for about 7 to 12 cycles. TCRdb recomputed calls from the 5' RACE reads with MiXCR, one row per CDR3 protein. Among approximately 580,000 distinct CDR3 sequences listed, about 24% were seen once. These data are also associated with another study on T cells of mothers and their children.

Sequenced material: blood. Every receptor here comes from a boy between 10 and 17 years old in good health.

The gene calls are TRBV29-1 and TRBJ2-3; D perhaps matches TRBD2 (6 bases). This CDR3 is built from 17 residues. V gave up 4 bases and J gave up 2 bases, with 22 bases separating them. CDR1 and CDR2 from the germline V gene are SQVTM and ANQGSEA. The CDR3 DNA follows: TGCAGCGTTGTTGGGGAGGAGCGGTACTCCTCCACAGATACGCAGTATTTT. It specifies CSVVGEERYSSTDTQYF.

The chain employs TRBV9 and TRBJ2-5; 7 positions agree with TRBD2. J was trimmed by 3 bases and V by 2 bases; bases with no gene match: 4. Per the germline V gene, CDR1 is SGDLS and CDR2 is YYNGEE. The CDR3 sequence is 14 residues long. CDR3 protein: CASSVSGAEETQYF. The CDR3 DNA reads as TGTGCCAGCAGCGTCAGCGGGGCAGAAGAGACCCAGTACTTC.

This chain connects TRBV20-1 to TRBJ2-5; D possibly uses TRBD1 or TRBD2 (5 bases each). V lost 5 bases and J lost 1, with 23 bases in between. CDR3 length equals 17 residues. The germline gives CDR1 DFQATT, CDR2 SNEGSKA (reference sequence). The CDR3 nucleotides are TGCAGTGCTGACGGGGACCTTCAGGCTAGGGGCCAAGAGACCCAGTACTTC. Amino acids: CSADGDLQARGQETQYF.

The chain joins TRBV12-3 or TRBV12-4 to TRBJ2-6, with D unresolved. V lost 7 bases and J 4 bases, leaving 17 bases between the germline ends. The CDR3 is 16 amino acids. The CDR3 DNA follows: TGTGCCAGCACCACGGACGGTCAGATAGGGGCCAACGTCCTGACTTTC. Translation: CASTTDGQIGANVLTF.

This rearrangement joins TRBV28 to TRBJ2-1; 14 bases match TRBD2. The CDR3 sequence is 17 residues long. Germline assignment: CDR1 MDHEN and CDR2 SYDVKM. V lost 5 bases to trimming and J lost 1 base; unmatched junction nucleotides: 4. DNA of the CDR3: TGTGCCAGCAGTCGGGGACTAGCGGGGGCGTCCTACAATGAGCAGTTCTTC. Its protein product is CASSRGLAGASYNEQFF. The full variable domain, completed using reference TRBV28 and TRBJ2-1, is DVKVTQSSRYLVKRTGEKVFLECVQDMDHENMFWYRQDPGLGLRLIYFSYDVKMKEKGDIPEGYSVSREKKERFSLILESASTNQTSMYLCASSRGLAGASYNEQFFGPGTRLTVL.

This clonotype was observed many times. The gene calls are TRBV11-1 and TRBJ2-1; 14 bases align to TRBD2. J lost 10 bases, V lost 6 bases, and 8 bases had no gene match. CDR1 SGHAT and CDR2 FQDESV come from the germline V gene (reference sequence). The length of the CDR3 is 15 residues. The CDR3 DNA reads as TGTGCCAGCAGACATGGGACTAGCGGGGGTGGAGAGCAGTTCTTC. Its translation: CASRHGTSGGGEQFF.

Only a few counts were recorded for this clonotype. The junction departs from the called germline gene at one end, perhaps through a read error. The DNA of the CDR3 is TGTGCCGGCAGCTACCGACGGACAGCCTTCTACGAGCAGTACTTC. It codes for CAGSYRRTAFYEQYF. The chain combines TRBV3-1 with TRBJ2-7; D is perhaps TRBD1 (6 bases). Germline-derived CDR1 and CDR2 are LGHDT and YNNKEL (reference sequence). There are 15 residues in the CDR3.

This clonotype was counted only a few times. This chain uses TRBV27 with TRBJ1-2; D is perhaps TRBD1 (6 bases). The CDR3 is 13 residues long. V dropped 5 bases and J dropped 4 bases, with 11 bases sitting between them. The germline gives CDR1 MNHEY, CDR2 SMNVEV (reference sequence). CDR3 region: CASSALDSYGYTF. In DNA form, the CDR3 reads TGTGCCAGCAGTGCCTTGGACAGCTATGGCTACACCTTC.

This clonotype appeared a few times. This chain joins TRBV27 and TRBJ2-1, with 8 bases that match TRBD2. V trimming: 6 bases; J trimming: 6 bases; junction bases outside the gene matches: 10. This CDR3 has 15 residues. Germline CDR1 is MNHEY and CDR2 is SMNVEV (reference sequence). The CDR3: CASRIAGMGGNEQFF. CDR3 sequence (DNA): TGTGCCAGCAGAATAGCGGGAATGGGTGGCAATGAGCAGTTCTTC.